These 32 T cell receptor beta chains came from one sample sequenced in a study of T cell changes during pregnancy in multiple sclerosis. Sequenced by immunoSEQ multiplex PCR; TCRdb stores in-frame clones only, minus some. The sample shows about 110,000 clones, 85% to 95% of them seen only once. Material: peripheral blood, obtained after pregnancy. The receptors originated from a female donor with multiple sclerosis, enrolled in a pregnancy study.

V gene TRBV4-1 combines with J gene TRBJ2-2, with no clear D. The ends were cut back, 0 bases at V and 9 bases at J, with 2 bases in the middle. The germline gives CDR1 MGHRA, CDR2 YSYEKL. This CDR3 is built from 11 residues. The CDR3 nucleotides are TGCGCCAGCAGCCAAGACTGGGAGCTGTTTTTT. Residues: CASSQDWELFF.

This sequence joins TRBV28 and TRBJ1-6, with D perhaps TRBD1 (5 bases). Germline values: CDR1 MDHEN, CDR2 SYDVKM. CDR3 length: 16 amino acids. V was cut by 7 bases and J by 1 base, with 14 bases left in between. CDR3 sequence: CASMKQVVSYNSPLHF. DNA of the CDR3: TGTGCCAGCATGAAACAGGTGGTTTCCTATAATTCACCCCTCCACTTT. Together with reference TRBV28 and TRBJ1-6, the CDR3 gives the full variable domain: DVKVTQSSRYLVKRTGEKVFLECVQDMDHENMFWYRQDPGLGLRLIYFSYDVKMKEKGDIPEGYSVSREKKERFSLILESASTNQTSMYLCASMKQVVSYNSPLHFGNGTRLTVT.

This clone appeared once. The V call is TRBV30, the J call TRBJ1-6; the match to TRBD1 covers 11 bases. Unmatched junction bases numbered 2, after V lost 0 bases and J lost 10 bases. The length of the CDR3 is 14 residues. Germline V gene data show CDR1 as GTSNPN and CDR2 as SVGIG (reference sequence). This chain's CDR3 is CAWSVDRGHSPLHF. CDR3 nucleotide sequence: TGTGCCTGGAGTGTGGACAGGGGGCACTCACCCCTCCACTTT.

The V call is TRBV28, the J call TRBJ1-1, with TRBD1 identical over 8 bases. The CDR3 sequence is 16 residues long. Germline V gene sequence: CDR1 MDHEN, CDR2 SYDVKM. V shed 8 bases, J shed 1 base, and the junction held 12 bases outside the gene matches. The CDR3 sequence: CASEQGGMVKNTEAFF. The CDR3 DNA follows: TGTGCCAGCGAACAGGGGGGGATGGTGAAGAACACTGAAGCTTTCTTT.

This clone was detected once. The chain uses TRBV27 and TRBJ1-1; TRBD1 is a possible D gene (5 bases). Per the germline V gene, CDR1 is MNHEY and CDR2 is SMNVEV (reference sequence). This CDR3 spans 15 amino acids. Trimming left V 5 bases short and J 4 bases short, with 17 bases between. The CDR3 region is CASSAWGDLSTEAFF. The CDR3 nucleotides read TGTGCCAGCAGTGCTTGGGGGGATTTGAGCACTGAAGCTTTCTTT.

The chain recombines TRBV9 with TRBJ2-7, with TRBD1 identical over 8 bases. This CDR3 region has 14 residues. The junction had 10 bases not matched to a gene; V was cut back by 4 bases and J by 7 bases. Looked up from germline, CDR1 is SGDLS and CDR2 is YYNGEE. This chain's CDR3 is CASSPRTGNVEQYF. In DNA, the CDR3 is TGTGCCAGCAGCCCTCGGACAGGGAACGTAGAGCAGTACTTC. The whole variable domain, filled in from reference TRBV9 and TRBJ2-7, reads DSGVTQTPKHLITATGQRVTLRCSPRSGDLSVYWYQQSLDQGLQFLIQYYNGEERAKGNILERFSAQQFPDLHSELNLSSLELGDSALYFCASSPRTGNVEQYFGPGTRLTVT.

This chain joins TRBV7-9 and TRBJ2-1; 9 bases agree with TRBD2. After removal of 3 bases from V and 9 bases from J, the junction contained 18 bases not matched to a gene. The CDR3 length is 18 residues. CDR1 is SEHNR, CDR2 FQNEAQ, per germline (reference sequence). The CDR3 spells CASSFSLAGRRSGGEQFF. The CDR3 DNA is TGTGCCAGCAGCTTCTCCCTAGCGGGGCGGAGGAGCGGAGGTGAGCAGTTCTTC.

In this sample, this clone turned up once. The chain couples TRBV30 to TRBJ2-3, with TRBD1 matching 8 bases. Trimming took 0 bases from V and 10 from J; bases not matched to a gene: 9. The CDR3 has 14 amino acids. CDR1 and CDR2 from the germline V gene are GTSNPN and SVGIG (reference sequence). The CDR3 spells CAWSVSGQVFAQYF. DNA of the CDR3: TGTGCCTGGAGTGTATCGGGACAGGTATTCGCGCAGTATTTT.

This rearrangement joins TRBV4-1 to TRBJ2-7; 14 bases are a match to TRBD2. Germline lookup yields CDR1 MGHRA and CDR2 YSYEKL. The trim removed 4 bases at V and 7 bases at J, leaving 3 bases unmatched. The CDR3 totals 14 residues. The CDR3 DNA follows: TGCGCCAGCAGCCTCCGACTAGCGGGAGGGGAGCAGTACTTC. It encodes CASSLRLAGGEQYF.

The chain links TRBV30 to TRBJ1-1; unclear D gene. The CDR3 loop spans 13 amino acids. Germline CDR1 GTSNPN, CDR2 SVGIG (reference sequence). Trimming removed 0 bases at V and 5 bases at J, with 10 bases between. CDR3 nucleotide sequence: TGTGCCTGGAGTGTTGACCCCAGGACTGAAGCTTTCTTT. Protein product: CAWSVDPRTEAFF.

V usage is TRBV6-5 and J usage is TRBJ2-7; TRBD2 matches at 8 bases. Germline lookup yields CDR1 MNHEY and CDR2 SVGAGI. Trimming cost V 2 bases and J 5 bases; bases outside gene matches: 11. The CDR3 consists of 16 residues. The DNA for the CDR3 is TGTGCCAGCAGTTACGGAGCGGGGGCCAGGATCCACGAGCAGTACTTC. Encoded protein: CASSYGAGARIHEQYF.

J is TRBJ1-5 and V is TRBV28; 9 bases match TRBD1. From germline, CDR1 is MDHEN and CDR2 SYDVKM. With 5 bases clipped from V and 12 bases from J, the junction kept 20 bases outside the gene matches. This CDR3 comprises 17 residues. The CDR3 bases are TGTGCCAGCAGTCCCTCCCCCGGGACAGGGAAACTAAGGCTCCAGCATTTT. It encodes CASSPSPGTGKLRLQHF.

V usage is TRBV29-1 and J usage is TRBJ2-3, with 7 bases aligning to TRBD2. CDR3 length equals 14 residues. Germline values: CDR1 SQVTM, CDR2 ANQGSEA. V shed 1 base, J shed 3 bases, and the junction held 4 bases outside the gene matches. The CDR3 bases are TGCAGCGTTGAAGTTGCGGGAGTAACAGATACGCAGTATTTT. Amino acid sequence: CSVEVAGVTDTQYF.

The table lists this clone with a count of one. The chain employs TRBV19 and TRBJ1-5; possibly TRBD1 for D (5 bases). The ends were cut back, 4 bases at V and 2 bases at J, with 12 bases in the middle. The length of the CDR3 is 15 residues. Germline CDR1 LNHDA, CDR2 SQIVND (reference sequence). In DNA, the CDR3 is TGTGCCAGTAGTAGCGGGACCTTTGGCAATCAGCCCCAGCATTTT. Protein product: CASSSGTFGNQPQHF.

V gene TRBV18 combines with J gene TRBJ1-5; D is ambiguous. The V gene lost 1 base and the J gene lost 3 bases, with 10 bases spanning the gap. Per the germline V gene, CDR1 is KGHSH and CDR2 is LQKENI. The CDR3 runs 15 residues. The CDR3 DNA sequence: TGTGCCAGCTCACCACTGCCGGGGTCCAATCAGCCCCAGCATTTT. This sequence encodes CASSPLPGSNQPQHF.

This rearrangement joins TRBV6-1 to TRBJ1-2; no clear D. CDR3 length: 13 residues. With 4 bases removed from V and 8 bases from J, the gap between germline ends came to 14 bases. The germline gives CDR1 MNHNS, CDR2 SASEGT. The CDR3 here is CASSAAEVGGYTF. The CDR3 DNA follows: TGTGCCAGCAGTGCCGCGGAGGTCGGGGGCTACACCTTC.

The chain uses TRBV5-1 and TRBJ2-1; 10 bases are a match to TRBD2. The trim removed 4 bases at V and 7 bases at J, leaving 11 bases unmatched. This CDR3 contains 16 residues. Germline CDR1 and CDR2: SGHRS and YFSETQ. The CDR3 loop is CASSVLGAGGGNEQFF. CDR3 bases: TGCGCCAGCAGCGTTCTGGGAGCGGGAGGGGGAAATGAGCAGTTCTTC.

Remarks on this clone: Other nucleotide sequences in the sample specify the same CDR3. The chain recombines TRBV9 with TRBJ1-1; D remains ambiguous. Germline-derived CDR1 and CDR2 are SGDLS and YYNGEE. Trimming took off 1 base at V and 0 bases at J, with 4 bases between the two ends. The CDR3 spans 13 residues. Here the CDR3 reads CASSVTVNTEAFF. Written as DNA, the CDR3 is TGTGCCAGCAGCGTAACAGTGAACACTGAAGCTTTCTTT.

This chain connects TRBV28 to TRBJ1-5; a possible D gene is TRBD1 (6 bases). Germline values: CDR1 MDHEN, CDR2 SYDVKM. Trimming took 5 bases from V and 2 from J, leaving 13 bases between them. The CDR3 spans 15 residues. Here the CDR3 reads CASSTSGEGNQPQHF. The CDR3 DNA sequence: TGTGCCAGCAGTACATCAGGGGAAGGCAATCAGCCCCAGCATTTT.

The chain links TRBV28 to TRBJ1-2; 8 bases align to TRBD1. The germline V gene encodes CDR1 MDHEN and CDR2 SYDVKM. Trimming cost V 6 bases and J 8 bases; bases outside gene matches: 5. The CDR3 spans 12 residues. In DNA form, the CDR3 reads TGTGCCAGCAGCCAGACAGGGGTAGGCTACACCTTC. It codes for CASSQTGVGYTF.

This rearrangement joins TRBV19 to TRBJ2-5, with D hard to call. V was trimmed by 8 bases and J by 2 bases, leaving 12 bases between them. This CDR3 has 13 residues. CDR1 is LNHDA and CDR2 is SQIVND in the germline V gene (reference sequence). CDR3 amino acids: CASSPGPQETQYF. The CDR3 DNA sequence: TGTGCCAGTTCGCCGGGTCCTCAAGAGACCCAGTACTTC.

The rearrangement links TRBV19 to TRBJ2-3; no clear D. Germline CDR1 is LNHDA and CDR2 is SQIVND (reference sequence). The CDR3 is 14 amino acids. V was cut by 3 bases and J by 0 bases, with 7 bases left in between. The chain's CDR3 is CASSILSSTDTQYF. The CDR3, as DNA: TGTGCCAGTAGTATCCTCTCTAGCACAGATACGCAGTATTTT. The full variable domain, its missing parts supplied by reference TRBV19 and TRBJ2-3, is DGGITQSPKYLFRKEGQNVTLSCEQNLNHDAMYWYRQDPGQGLRLIYYSQIVNDFQKGDIAEGYSVSREKKESFPLTVTSAQKNPTAFYLCASSILSSTDTQYFGPGTRLTVL.

The genes are TRBV6-5 and TRBJ1-1; 7 nucleotides agree with TRBD1. The CDR3 consists of 16 residues. V shed 2 bases, J shed 3 bases, and the junction held 9 bases outside the gene matches. Germline assignment: CDR1 MNHEY and CDR2 SVGAGI. The CDR3 sequence: CASSYQGPGGHTEAFF. CDR3 bases: TGTGCCAGCAGTTACCAGGGGCCAGGGGGGCACACTGAAGCTTTCTTT.

This clone showed up just once. The chain combines TRBV25-1 with TRBJ2-7, with unresolved D. CDR1 and CDR2 (germline): MGHDK, SYGVNS. The CDR3 covers 14 residues. V was clipped by 2 bases and J by 3 bases, with 11 bases between them. The CDR3 DNA reads as TGTGCCAGCAGTGAAACCCAGTACAGCTACGAGCAGTACTTC. It is translated as CASSETQYSYEQYF.

The V call is TRBV19, the J call TRBJ1-2; tentative D call: TRBD1 (5 bases). Trimming shortened V by 6 bases and J by 6 bases, and 14 bases separated the two germline ends. The CDR3 is 13 amino acids. Per the germline V gene, CDR1 is LNHDA and CDR2 is SQIVND (reference sequence). The CDR3 DNA is TGTGCCAGTAGGGTGGGGCAGACGGATGGCTACACCTTC. It encodes CASRVGQTDGYTF.

This chain uses TRBV30 with TRBJ2-1, with TRBD1 matching over 7 bases. Trimming at V came to 2 bases and at J to 6 bases, leaving 13 bases not matched to a gene. CDR1 is GTSNPN, CDR2 SVGIG, per germline (reference sequence). The length of the CDR3 is 16 residues. CDR3 DNA sequence: TGTGCCTGGAGTTCCGTCACAGGGGCCGGGGCCAATGAGCAGTTCTTC. Translating gives CAWSSVTGAGANEQFF. Variable domain in full (rest from reference TRBV30 and TRBJ2-1): SQTIHQWPATLVQPVGSPLSLECTVEGTSNPNLYWYRQAAGRGLQLLFYSVGIGQISSEVPQNLSASRPQDRQFILSSKKLLLSDSGFYLCAWSSVTGAGANEQFFGPGTRLTVL.

The chain has TRBV27 and TRBJ2-7; D is possibly TRBD2 (7 bases). Germline V gives CDR1 MNHEY, CDR2 SMNVEV (reference sequence). V was clipped by 8 bases and J by 2 bases, with 19 bases between them. CDR3 length equals 15 residues. The CDR3 spells CASLSPGRGTYEQYF. The CDR3 DNA follows: TGTGCCAGCCTCTCCCCGGGGAGGGGGACCTACGAGCAGTACTTC.

The chain joins TRBV6-6 to TRBJ2-1; 10 nucleotides agree with TRBD2. V shed 6 bases and J 7 bases; nucleotides not matched to a gene: 9. The CDR3 has 15 residues. CDR1 is MNHNY and CDR2 is SVGAGI in the germline V gene (reference sequence). CDR3 DNA sequence: TGTGCCAGCAGGCGGGCAGCGGGGGGGCAAAATGAGCAGTTCTTC. Translation: CASRRAAGGQNEQFF.

The chain carries TRBV30 and TRBJ2-2, with a possible D match to TRBD1 (6 bases). Germline loops: CDR1 GTSNPN, CDR2 SVGIG (reference sequence). The CDR3 has 13 amino acids. V was cut by 5 bases and J by 0 bases, with 7 bases left in between. DNA of the CDR3: TGTGCCTGGGACAGGACGAACACCGGGGAGCTGTTTTTT. Translating it yields CAWDRTNTGELFF.

The chain recombines TRBV15 with TRBJ1-4, with 10 bases aligning to TRBD1. V gave up 3 bases and J gave up 10 bases; unmatched junction bases: 8. The CDR3 has 15 residues. Germline assignment: CDR1 LNHNV and CDR2 YYDKDF (reference sequence). The DNA for the CDR3 is TGTGCCACCAGCAGGGCCGGGACAGGGGTAGCAAAACTGTTTTTT. It codes for CATSRAGTGVAKLFF.

The chain uses TRBV2 and TRBJ2-5; a possible D gene is TRBD1 (6 bases). V lost 6 bases to trimming and J lost 4 bases, with 15 bases between them. The CDR3 is 14 amino acids. CDR1 is SNHLY and CDR2 is FYNNEI in the germline V gene. CDR3 protein: CASREQGWGETQYF. The CDR3 coding sequence is TGTGCCAGCAGGGAACAGGGATGGGGAGAGACCCAGTACTTC.

The V and J genes are TRBV7-9 and TRBJ1-1; D is unresolved. CDR1 is SEHNR and CDR2 is FQNEAQ in the germline V gene (reference sequence). CDR3 length equals 14 residues. V was pared by 4 bases and J by 6 bases, with 15 bases between. The CDR3 reads CASSWATPASEAFF. The DNA of the CDR3 is TGTGCCAGCAGCTGGGCCACCCCGGCCTCTGAAGCTTTCTTT.